This T cell receptor (beta chain) was captured in a study of T cells in localized non-small cell lung cancer (dated by TCRdb to 2018 to 2021). A note on the overall study: Comparing tumors with uninvolved tumor-adjacent lungs, the study looked at the T cell repertoires of 220 or so patients with early-stage NSCLC. The cohort consisted of about 240 treatment-naive NSCLC patients whose localized lung tumors had been resected. A mean age of roughly 66 years was recorded for the NSCLC patients, of whom 129 were male and 90 to 110 were female.

At diagnosis, peripheral blood, uninvolved tumor-adjacent lung and tumor were collected and were preserved as a mix of fresh-frozen and FFPE material. For TCR repertoire profiling, blood samples were analyzed in the form of peripheral blood mononuclear cells. The V end gives up 4 bases and the J end 4 bases, leaving 4 bases in the junction not matched to a gene. Taken from cysteine to phenylalanine, the CDR3 has 15 residues. CDR3 DNA is the only sequence kept; it has 45 bases, read in frame from the first base. CDR1 SEHNR and CDR2 FQNEAQ are derived from the germline V gene (reference sequence). To note about this clone: It has no known antigen specificity. No base quality values were provided; no much bigger clone lies one nucleotide off.

TCR beta CDR3 regions were sequenced from DNA using the immunoSEQ Assay. In the paper's pipeline: T cell density was computed as TCR beta template counts normalized to usable DNA estimated by amplifying housekeeping genes. The preseqR package was used to estimate richness by extrapolating to 400,000 templates for PBMC samples and to 120,000 templates for tissue samples. Clonality was defined as one minus Pielou's evenness. Tissue-enriched TCRs were identified by differential abundance testing using productive amino-acid clonotypes, minimum total count 5 and alpha 0.1. Repertoire overlap between compartments was quantified with the Jaccard Index and Morisita Overlap Index. GLIPH grouped TCR beta CDR3s together with public tetramer-defined viral CDR3s, and a viral motif had to include at least three viral sequences and show V-gene enrichment. This is the immuneACCESS table as TCRdb keeps it, with only in-frame sequences that have V and J called. A part of the clones is gone; compared with another copy, unresolved V genes explain less than half, and the rest is unexplained. V and J calls plus clone size are reproduced from that table; the DNA served to infer D and trimming. This sample holds some 56,000 clones; more than 80% were observed only once. The top ten hold 5.2% of the sample.

Broad study findings and their caveats: A median of 57 of the top 100 tumor clones turned up in the paired uninvolved adjacent lung, and some 27 of those clones also ranked among the top 100 of that same adjacent lung. Uninvolved tumor-adjacent lung showed the highest T cell clonality, higher than tumor, which suggests more focused antigenic responses in the adjacent lung. Since the design was exploratory, TCR variables were selected using unadjusted p-values with no false-discovery rate correction. Because multi-region sequencing of the tumors was not done, intratumor heterogeneity could not be ruled out. Higher blood T cell density associated with longer overall survival, while higher adjacent-lung clonality associated with shorter survival.

The sequence came from a woman aged 35 to 70 with stage I lung adenocarcinoma. The sequencing used peripheral blood, collected before any cancer treatment. The chain is encoded by TRBV7-9 joined to TRBJ1-3; 10 bases in between match TRBD1. CDR3 loop: CASSSPGQGGNTIYF. At the DNA level, the sequence is TGTGCCAGCAGCTCCCCGGGACAGGGGGGAAACACCATATATTTT.